This TCR beta chain was identified in a study of cytomegalovirus exposure and HLA in healthy donors. Use of 60 Vbeta and 13 Jbeta primers characterized the PCR. TCRdb keeps only in-frame clones here, not all; method: immunoSEQ multiplex PCR. The table records some 97,000 clones, around 76% of them present only once. V trimming: 3 bases; J trimming: 6 bases; junction bases outside the gene matches: 10. Germline assignment: CDR1 KGHSH and CDR2 LQKENI. The CDR3 has 16 amino acids. This rearrangement joins TRBV18 to TRBJ1-2; TRBD1 agrees at 10 bases. The TCR sequence derives from a woman between 45 and 60 years old in good health and CMV-seropositive. Sequencing used PBMCs. CDR3 protein: CASSPLSRDRGNGYTF. In nucleotides, the CDR3 is TGTGCCAGCTCACCTTTGTCTAGGGACAGGGGAAATGGCTACACCTTC.